This TCR beta chain originates from a study of blood T cell repertoires in COVID-19. The overall study: Sites in the United States, Italy and Spain provided acute and convalescent COVID-19 samples. PBMCs, B-cell-depleted T cells, or T cells provided the cDNA or gDNA that made up the material.

Authors' methods: Nucleated cell number was recorded as an estimate derived from reference gene primer amplification. Assay used: immunoSEQ multiplex PCR; TCRdb lists only in-frame clones, some missing. That table supplies the V and J calls and clone size; D and trimming were determined from the DNA. The top ten hold about 5% of the sample, which has roughly 190,000 clones, about 80% seen once. From germline, CDR1 is SNHLY and CDR2 FYNNEI. Trimming stripped 4 bases from V and 8 bases from J, with 11 bases between. The CDR3 extends over 12 amino acids. The study drew participants aged about 18 to 89 years from approximately 25 US areas.

Specimen: PBMCs or T cells enriched from blood (not recorded which). The sequence derives from a woman aged 60-75 years with acute COVID-19. The chain employs TRBV2 and TRBJ1-2; no firm D call. The CDR3 reads CASSGGREGYTF. The CDR3 DNA reads TGTGCCAGCAGTGGTGGGCGGGAGGGCTACACCTTC. The full variable domain, its missing parts supplied by reference TRBV2 and TRBJ1-2, is EPEVTQTPSHQVTQMGQEVILRCVPISNHLYFYWYRQILGQKVEFLVSFYNNEISEKSEIFDDQFSVERPDGSNFTLKIRSTKLEDSAMYFCASSGGREGYTFGSGTRLTVV.